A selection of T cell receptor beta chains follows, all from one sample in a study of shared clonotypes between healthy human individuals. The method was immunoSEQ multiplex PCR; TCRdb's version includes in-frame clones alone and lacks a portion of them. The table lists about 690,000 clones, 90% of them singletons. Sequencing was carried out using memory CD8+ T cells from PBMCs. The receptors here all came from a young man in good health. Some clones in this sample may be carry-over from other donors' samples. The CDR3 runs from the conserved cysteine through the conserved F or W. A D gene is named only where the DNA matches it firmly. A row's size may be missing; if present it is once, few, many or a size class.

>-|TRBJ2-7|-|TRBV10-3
CAIMKDSETHEQYF
TGTGCCATCATGAAAGACAGCGAAACCCACGAGCAGTACTTC
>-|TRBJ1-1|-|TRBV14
CASSRIPGGTEAFF
TGTGCCAGCAGCCGAATTCCCGGCGGCACTGAAGCTTTCTTT
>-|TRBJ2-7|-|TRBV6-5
CASTSSYEQYF
TGTGCCAGTACCAGCTCCTACGAGCAGTACTTC
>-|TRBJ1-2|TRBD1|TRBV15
CATSAISDRGDYGYTF
TGTGCCACCAGCGCAATTTCGGACAGGGGGGACTATGGCTACACCTTC
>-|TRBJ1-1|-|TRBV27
CASSPTKMNTEAFF
TGTGCCAGCAGTCCGACGAAAATGAACACTGAAGCTTTCTTT
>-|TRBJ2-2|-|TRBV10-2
CASRPVSTGELFF
TGCGCCAGCAGACCCGTTTCCACCGGGGAGCTGTTTTTT
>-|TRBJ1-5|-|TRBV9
CASSSAGGWPQHF
TGTGCCAGCAGTTCGGCGGGAGGGTGGCCCCAGCATTTT
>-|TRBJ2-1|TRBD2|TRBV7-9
CASSHPRVAGVSYNEQFF
TGTGCCAGCAGCCATCCCCGGGTAGCGGGAGTTTCCTACAATGAGCAGTTCTTC
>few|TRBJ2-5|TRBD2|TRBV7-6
CASSSLGGRDQETQYF
TGTGCCAGCAGCTCCCTGGGCGGGAGGGACCAAGAGACCCAGTACTTC
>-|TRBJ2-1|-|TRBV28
CASSPRGGNYNEQFF
TGTGCCAGCAGTCCCAGGGGGGGCAACTACAATGAGCAGTTCTTC
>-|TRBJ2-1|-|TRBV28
CASSSSGGGPYNEQFF
TGTGCCAGCAGTTCCTCAGGCGGGGGCCCCTACAATGAGCAGTTCTTC
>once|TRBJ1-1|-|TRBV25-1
CAIRVNTEAFF
TGTGCGATCAGGGTGAACACTGAAGCTTTCTTT
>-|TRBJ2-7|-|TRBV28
CASSLSGMGEQYF
TGTGCCAGCAGTTTATCTGGGATGGGGGAGCAGTACTTC
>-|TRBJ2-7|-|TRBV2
CASSVGTYEQYF
TGTGCCAGCAGTGTAGGTACCTACGAGCAGTACTTC
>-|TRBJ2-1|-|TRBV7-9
CASSLVQRLRAAEDQFF
TGTGCCAGCAGCTTAGTGCAGCGGCTGAGGGCCGCCGAGGACCAGTTCTTC
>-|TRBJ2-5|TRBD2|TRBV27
CASSPRVSGSAETQYF
TGTGCCAGCAGTCCCCGGGTTAGCGGGAGCGCAGAGACCCAGTACTTC
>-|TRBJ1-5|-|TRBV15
CATSRGPRDTGGDQPQHF
TGTGCCACCAGCAGAGGTCCCCGGGACACCGGTGGGGATCAGCCCCAGCATTTT
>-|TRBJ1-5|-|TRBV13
CASSLGRRVGQPQHF
TGTGCCAGCAGCTTAGGCCGAAGGGTGGGGCAGCCCCAGCATTTT
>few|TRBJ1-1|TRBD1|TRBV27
CASSLSPRTGFPEAFF
TGTGCCAGCAGTTTGTCTCCGAGGACAGGTTTTCCTGAAGCTTTCTTT
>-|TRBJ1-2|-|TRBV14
CASSLRGPFRRGYTF
TGTGCCAGCAGCCTCCGAGGGCCCTTCAGACGGGGCTACACCTTC
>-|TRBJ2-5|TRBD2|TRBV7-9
CASSLSPGLAKETQYF
TGTGCCAGCAGCCTTAGTCCGGGACTAGCTAAAGAGACCCAGTACTTC
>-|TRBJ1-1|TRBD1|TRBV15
CATSTNHRGRLNTEAFF
TGTGCCACCAGCACAAATCACAGGGGGCGTTTGAACACTGAAGCTTTCTTT
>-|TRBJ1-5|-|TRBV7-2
CASSRDRYQPQHF
TGTGCCAGCAGCCGGGACCGTTATCAGCCCCAGCATTTT
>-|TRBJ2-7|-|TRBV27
CASSLGQTYEQYF
TGTGCCAGCAGTTTAGGTCAGACCTACGAGCAGTACTTC
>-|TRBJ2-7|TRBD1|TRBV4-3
CASSQIQGGSYEQYF
TGCGCCAGCAGCCAAATACAGGGGGGATCCTACGAGCAGTACTTC
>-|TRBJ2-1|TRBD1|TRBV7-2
CASRDRGFDEQFF
TGTGCCAGCAGGGACAGGGGATTCGATGAGCAGTTCTTC
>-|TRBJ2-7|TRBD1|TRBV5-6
CASSFAGTGAYEQYF
TGTGCCAGCAGTTTCGCCGGGACAGGGGCCTACGAGCAGTACTTC
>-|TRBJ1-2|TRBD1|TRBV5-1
CASSYSGQGVVDYGYTF
TGCGCCAGCAGCTACTCGGGACAGGGGGTAGTAGACTATGGCTACACCTTC
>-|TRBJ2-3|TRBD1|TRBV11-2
CASSIGQGADTQYF
TGTGCCAGCAGCATTGGACAGGGCGCAGATACGCAGTATTTT
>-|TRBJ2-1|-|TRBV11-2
CASSFPYRTAEQFF
TGTGCCAGCAGCTTTCCCTATAGGACCGCTGAGCAGTTCTTC
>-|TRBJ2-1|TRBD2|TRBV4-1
CASSPRGGVYNEQFF
TGCGCCAGCAGCCCCCGGGGAGGGGTATACAATGAGCAGTTCTTC
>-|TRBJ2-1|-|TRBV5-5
CASSLVRNNEQFF
TGTGCCAGCAGCTTGGTTAGGAACAATGAGCAGTTCTTC
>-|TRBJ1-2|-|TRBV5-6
CASRLRNTFEGYGYTF
TGTGCCAGCAGGCTCAGAAACACCTTTGAGGGCTATGGCTACACCTTC
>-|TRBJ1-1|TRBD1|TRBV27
CASSKGTGGIGEAFF
TGTGCCAGCAGCAAAGGGACAGGGGGAATAGGTGAAGCTTTCTTT
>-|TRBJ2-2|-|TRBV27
CASSKGTGELFF
TGTGCCAGCAGTAAGGGAACCGGGGAGCTGTTTTTT
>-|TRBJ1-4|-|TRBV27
CASLPTTRSTEKLFF
TGTGCCAGCCTTCCGACAACTCGGTCTACGGAAAAACTGTTTTTT
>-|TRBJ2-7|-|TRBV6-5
CASSYAVSSYEQYF
TGTGCCAGCAGTTACGCGGTCAGCTCCTACGAGCAGTACTTC
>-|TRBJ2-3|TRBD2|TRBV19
CASSYKREVKDTQYF
TGTGCCAGTAGTTATAAGCGGGAGGTAAAAGATACGCAGTATTTT
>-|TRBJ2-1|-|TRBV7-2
CASSFSWGSSYNEQFF
TGTGCCAGCAGCTTCTCCTGGGGGAGCTCCTACAATGAGCAGTTCTTC
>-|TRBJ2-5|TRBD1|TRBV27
CASSPLSPGGPRETQYF
TGTGCCAGCAGCCCGCTATCCCCAGGGGGACCACGAGAGACCCAGTACTTC
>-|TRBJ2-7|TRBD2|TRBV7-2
CASSSGLVGYEQYF
TGTGCCAGCAGCTCCGGACTAGTTGGCTACGAGCAGTACTTC
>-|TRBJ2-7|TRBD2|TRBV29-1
CSVVGSGSPYEQYF
TGCAGCGTTGTCGGTAGCGGGAGTCCCTACGAGCAGTACTTC
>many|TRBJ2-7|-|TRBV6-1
CASSGIGSSYEQYF
TGTGCCAGCAGTGGAATCGGGTCATCCTACGAGCAGTACTTC
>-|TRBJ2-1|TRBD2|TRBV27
CASSTISGRKYNEQFF
TGTGCCAGCAGTACCATTAGCGGGAGGAAATACAATGAGCAGTTCTTC
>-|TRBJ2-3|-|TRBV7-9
CASTNKPDTQYF
TGTGCCAGCACTAATAAACCGGATACGCAGTATTTT
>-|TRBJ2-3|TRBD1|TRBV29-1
CSVEAPDRGHRDTQYF
TGCAGCGTTGAAGCCCCGGACAGGGGGCATAGGGATACGCAGTATTTT
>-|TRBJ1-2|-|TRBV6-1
CASLRLSYGYTF
TGTGCCAGCTTAAGGTTATCCTATGGCTACACCTTC
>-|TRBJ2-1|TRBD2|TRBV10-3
CAISELLLAGRLF
TGTGCCATCAGTGAACTGCTCCTAGCGGGACGACTCTTC
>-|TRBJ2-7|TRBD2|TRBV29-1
CSVNTSGTPYEQYF
TGCAGCGTCAACACTAGCGGCACTCCCTACGAGCAGTACTTC
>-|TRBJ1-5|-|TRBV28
CASSPRSSNQPQHF
TGTGCCAGCAGCCCACGCAGCAGCAATCAGCCCCAGCATTTT
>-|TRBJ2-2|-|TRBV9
CASSPAGGELFF
TGTGCCAGCAGCCCGGCGGGCGGGGAGCTGTTTTTT
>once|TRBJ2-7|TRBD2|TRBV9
CASSWSGSGEQYF
TGTGCCAGCAGTTGGAGCGGGAGTGGCGAGCAGTACTTC
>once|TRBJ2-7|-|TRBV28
CASSRQEQYF
TGTGCCAGCAGTCGTCAAGAGCAGTACTTC
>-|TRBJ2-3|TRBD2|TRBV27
CASSSTSLADTQYF
TGTGCCAGCAGTTCGACTAGCTTAGCAGATACGCAGTATTTT
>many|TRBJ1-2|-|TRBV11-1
CASSWGPGSYGYTF
TGTGCCAGCAGCTGGGGGCCAGGTAGTTATGGCTACACCTTC